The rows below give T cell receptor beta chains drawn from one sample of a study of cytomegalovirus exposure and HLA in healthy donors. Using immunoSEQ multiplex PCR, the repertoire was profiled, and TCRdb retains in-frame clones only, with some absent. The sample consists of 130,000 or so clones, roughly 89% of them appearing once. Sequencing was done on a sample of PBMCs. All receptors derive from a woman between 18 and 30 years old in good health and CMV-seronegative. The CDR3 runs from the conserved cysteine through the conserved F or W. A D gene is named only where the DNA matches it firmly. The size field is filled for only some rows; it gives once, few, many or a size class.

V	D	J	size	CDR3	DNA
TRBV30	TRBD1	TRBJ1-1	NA	CAWGDRTNTEAFF	TGTGCCTGGGGGGACAGGACGAACACTGAAGCTTTCTTT
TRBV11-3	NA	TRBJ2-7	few	CASSLTRGNEQYF	TGTGCCAGCAGCTTAACCAGGGGCAACGAGCAGTACTTC
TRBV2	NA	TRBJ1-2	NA	CANRQTTYGYTF	TGTGCCAATAGACAGACCACCTATGGCTACACCTTC
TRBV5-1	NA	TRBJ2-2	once	CASSLEGTHENTGELFF	TGCGCCAGCAGCTTGGAGGGGACACACGAGAACACCGGGGAGCTGTTTTTT
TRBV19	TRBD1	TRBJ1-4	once	CASSSSRGTGGEKLFF	TGTGCCAGTAGTTCAAGTCGTGGGACAGGGGGAGAAAAACTGTTTTTT
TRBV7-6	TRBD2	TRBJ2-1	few	CASSLAPTGLGLAGHEQFF	TGTGCCAGCAGCTTAGCCCCTACAGGGCTTGGACTAGCGGGTCACGAGCAGTTCTTC
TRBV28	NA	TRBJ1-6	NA	CASIAGTFYNSPLHF	TGTGCCAGCATCGCCGGGACTTTCTATAATTCACCCCTCCACTTT
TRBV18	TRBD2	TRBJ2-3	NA	CASSPSSGSFTDTQYF	TGTGCCAGCTCCCCCTCTAGCGGCAGCTTCACAGATACGCAGTATTTT
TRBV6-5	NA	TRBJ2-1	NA	CASSYFTGTQYNEQFF	TGTGCCAGCAGTTATTTCACCGGGACTCAGTACAATGAGCAGTTCTTC
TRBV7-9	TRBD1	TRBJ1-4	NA	CASSMTGGINEKLFF	TGTGCCAGCAGCATGACAGGGGGCATTAATGAAAAACTGTTTTTT
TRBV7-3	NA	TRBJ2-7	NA	CASSSRAGAPYEQYF	TGTGCCAGCAGCTCCCGGGCAGGGGCCCCCTACGAGCAGTACTTC
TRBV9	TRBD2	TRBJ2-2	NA	CASRGLAGEAGELFF	TGTGCCAGCAGGGGACTAGCGGGAGAAGCGGGGGAGCTGTTTTTT
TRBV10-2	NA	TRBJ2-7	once	CASSERTKPYEQYF	TGCGCCAGCAGTGAAAGGACAAAACCCTACGAGCAGTACTTC
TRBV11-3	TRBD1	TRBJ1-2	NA	CASSPRQGATYGYTF	TGTGCCAGCAGCCCGCGACAGGGCGCTACCTATGGCTACACCTTC
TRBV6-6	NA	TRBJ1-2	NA	CASSYAVDNYGYTF	TGTGCCAGCAGTTACGCGGTGGATAACTATGGCTACACCTTC
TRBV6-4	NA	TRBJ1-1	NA	CASSERGNTEAFF	TGTGCCAGCAGTGAGAGAGGGAACACTGAAGCTTTCTTT
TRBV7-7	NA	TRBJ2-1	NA	CASTHYNEQFF	TGTGCTAGCACCCATTACAATGAGCAGTTCTTC
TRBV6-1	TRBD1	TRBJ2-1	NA	CASTPGQGLYEQFF	TGTGCCAGCACCCCGGGACAGGGTCTGTATGAGCAGTTCTTC
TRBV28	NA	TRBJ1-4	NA	CASNYPGSTNEKLFF	TGTGCCAGCAACTATCCAGGGTCGACTAATGAAAAACTGTTTTTT
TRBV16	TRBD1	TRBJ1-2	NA	CASSLTGGDYGYTF	TGTGCCAGCAGCCTGACAGGGGGCGACTATGGCTACACCTTC
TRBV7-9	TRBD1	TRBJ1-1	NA	CASSFYRGWGTEAFF	TGTGCCAGCAGCTTTTACAGGGGGTGGGGGACTGAAGCTTTCTTT
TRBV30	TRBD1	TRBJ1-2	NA	CAWSRGQIRGYTF	TGTGCCTGGAGCAGGGGGCAGATTCGGGGCTACACCTTC
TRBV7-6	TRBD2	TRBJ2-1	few	CASSEQLAGGYNEQFF	TGTGCCAGCAGCGAACAGCTAGCGGGAGGTTACAATGAGCAGTTCTTC
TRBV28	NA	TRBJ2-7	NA	CASSLSFTGGKESSYEQYF	TGTGCCAGCAGTTTATCCTTTACAGGTGGAAAAGAGAGCTCCTACGAGCAGTACTTC
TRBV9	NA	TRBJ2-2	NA	CASSGGGGDTGELFF	TGTGCCAGCAGCGGGGGAGGTGGGGACACCGGGGAGCTGTTTTTT
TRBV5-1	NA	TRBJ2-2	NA	CASSFRTENTGELFF	TGCGCCAGCAGCTTCAGGACAGAAAACACCGGGGAGCTGTTTTTT
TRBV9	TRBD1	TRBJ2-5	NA	CASSPFRAGGIETQYF	TGTGCCAGCAGCCCATTCAGGGCAGGGGGCATAGAGACCCAGTACTTC
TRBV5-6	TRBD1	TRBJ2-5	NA	CASSIGQGIETQYF	TGTGCCAGCAGCATCGGACAGGGAATAGAGACCCAGTACTTC
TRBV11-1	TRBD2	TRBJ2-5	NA	CASSLNRGGQETQYF	TGTGCCAGCAGCTTAAATCGCGGGGGGCAAGAGACCCAGTACTTC
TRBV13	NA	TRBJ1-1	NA	CASSFTTGPVEAFF	TGTGCCAGCAGCTTCACTACAGGGCCAGTTGAAGCTTTCTTT
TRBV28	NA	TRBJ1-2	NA	CASSTGGGFGYTF	TGTGCCAGCAGCACCGGTGGGGGGTTTGGCTACACCTTC
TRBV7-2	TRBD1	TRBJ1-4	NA	CASSLVAGTGYATNEKLFF	TGTGCCAGCAGCTTAGTTGCGGGGACAGGTTATGCAACTAATGAAAAACTGTTTTTT
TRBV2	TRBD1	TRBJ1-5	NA	CASSRDRSNQPQHF	TGTGCCAGCAGTCGGGACAGAAGCAATCAGCCCCAGCATTTT
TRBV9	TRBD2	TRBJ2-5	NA	CASGPSGTYQETQYF	TGTGCCAGCGGACCGAGCGGGACGTACCAAGAGACCCAGTACTTC
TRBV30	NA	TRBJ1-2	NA	CAWSVEGRGYTF	TGTGCCTGGAGTGTAGAGGGTAGGGGCTACACCTTC
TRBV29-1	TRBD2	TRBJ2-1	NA	CSGEQTSGSVEFF	TGCAGCGGAGAGCAGACTAGCGGGAGTGTGGAGTTCTTC
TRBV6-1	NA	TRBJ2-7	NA	CASSEKTVPEQYF	TGTGCCAGCAGTGAAAAGACAGTCCCCGAGCAGTACTTC
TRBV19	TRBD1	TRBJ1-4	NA	CASYDPGGDYEKLFF	TGTGCCAGTTATGACCCAGGGGGTGATTATGAAAAACTGTTTTTT
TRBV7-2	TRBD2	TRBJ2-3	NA	CASSSPTSGSRPDTQYF	TGTGCCAGCAGCTCACCAACTAGCGGGAGCCGGCCCGATACGCAGTATTTT
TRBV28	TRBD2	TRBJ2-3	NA	CASSRGGSDTQYF	TGTGCCAGCAGCCGGGGGGGCTCAGATACGCAGTATTTT
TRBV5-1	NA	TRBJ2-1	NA	CASSWRSPSHEQFF	TGCGCCAGCAGTTGGAGATCCCCGTCCCATGAGCAGTTCTTC
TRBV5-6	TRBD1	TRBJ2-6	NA	CASSLLGQGYSGANVLTF	TGTGCCAGCAGCTTGCTAGGACAGGGATACTCTGGGGCCAACGTCCTGACTTTC
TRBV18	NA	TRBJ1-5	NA	CASSPWGGQSNQPQHF	TGTGCCAGCTCACCATGGGGCGGACAGAGCAATCAGCCCCAGCATTTT
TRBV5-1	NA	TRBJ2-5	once	CASSLWGAYQETQYF	TGCGCCAGCAGCTTGTGGGGCGCGTACCAAGAGACCCAGTACTTC